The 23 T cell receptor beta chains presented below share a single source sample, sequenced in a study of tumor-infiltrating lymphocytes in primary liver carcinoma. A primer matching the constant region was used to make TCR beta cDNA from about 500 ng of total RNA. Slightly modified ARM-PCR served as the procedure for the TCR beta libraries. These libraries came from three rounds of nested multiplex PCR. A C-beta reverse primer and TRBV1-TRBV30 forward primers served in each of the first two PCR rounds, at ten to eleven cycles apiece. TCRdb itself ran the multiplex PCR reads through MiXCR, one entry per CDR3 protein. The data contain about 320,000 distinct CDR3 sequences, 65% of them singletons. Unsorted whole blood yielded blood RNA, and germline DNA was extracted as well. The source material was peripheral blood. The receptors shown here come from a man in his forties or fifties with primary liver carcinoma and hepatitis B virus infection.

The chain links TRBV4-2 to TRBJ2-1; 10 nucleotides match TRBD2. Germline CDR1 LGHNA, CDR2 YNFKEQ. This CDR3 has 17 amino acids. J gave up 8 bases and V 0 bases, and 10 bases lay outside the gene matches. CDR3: CASSQDPAGGPGDEQFF. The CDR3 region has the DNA TGTGCCAGCAGCCAAGATCCAGCGGGAGGGCCAGGTGATGAGCAGTTCTTC.

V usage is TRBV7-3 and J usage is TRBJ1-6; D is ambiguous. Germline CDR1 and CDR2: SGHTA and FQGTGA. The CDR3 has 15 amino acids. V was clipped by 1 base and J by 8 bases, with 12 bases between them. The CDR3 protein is CASSLNVGRYSPLHF. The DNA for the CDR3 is TGTGCCAGCAGCTTAAATGTGGGCCGATATTCACCCCTCCACTTT. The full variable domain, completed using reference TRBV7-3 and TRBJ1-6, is GAGVSQTPSNKVTEKGKYVELRCDPISGHTALYWYRQSLGQGPEFLIYFQGTGAADDSGLPNDRFFAVRPEGSVSTLKIQRTERGDSAVYLCASSLNVGRYSPLHFGNGTRLTVT.

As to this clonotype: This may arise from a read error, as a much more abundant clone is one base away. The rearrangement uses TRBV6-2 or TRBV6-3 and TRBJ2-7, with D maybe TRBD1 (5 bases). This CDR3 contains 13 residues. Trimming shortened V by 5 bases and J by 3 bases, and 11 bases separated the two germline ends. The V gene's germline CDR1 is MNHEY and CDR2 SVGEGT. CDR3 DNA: TGTGCCAGCAGTCGGACATTCTTCTACGAGCAGTACTTC. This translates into CASSRTFFYEQYF.

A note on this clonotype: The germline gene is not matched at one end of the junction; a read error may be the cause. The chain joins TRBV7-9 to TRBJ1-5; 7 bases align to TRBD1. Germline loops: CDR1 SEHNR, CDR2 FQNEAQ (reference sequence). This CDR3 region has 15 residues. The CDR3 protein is CVSSQEAAGGQPQHF. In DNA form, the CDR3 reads TGTGTCAGCAGCCAAGAGGCGGCAGGGGGTCAGCCCCAGCATTTT.

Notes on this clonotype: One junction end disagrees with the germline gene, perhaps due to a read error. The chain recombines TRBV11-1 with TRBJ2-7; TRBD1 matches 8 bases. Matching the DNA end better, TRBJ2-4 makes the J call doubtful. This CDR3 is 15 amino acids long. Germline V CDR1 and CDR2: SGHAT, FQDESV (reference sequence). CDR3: CASSSDRVDGDIQYF. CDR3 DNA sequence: TGTGCTAGCAGCTCGGACAGGGTCGATGGGGACATTCAGTACTTC.

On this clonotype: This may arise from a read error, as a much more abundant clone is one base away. The CDR3 coding sequence is TGCAGCGTTGTCGGGCCAGGGGCTTCGGGCAATCGGCCCCAGCATTTT. It translates to CSVVGPGASGNRPQHF. The chain links TRBV29-1 to TRBJ1-5; a weak D match, TRBD1 (6 bases). The CDR3 has 16 residues. Germline V gives CDR1 SQVTM, CDR2 ANQGSEA.

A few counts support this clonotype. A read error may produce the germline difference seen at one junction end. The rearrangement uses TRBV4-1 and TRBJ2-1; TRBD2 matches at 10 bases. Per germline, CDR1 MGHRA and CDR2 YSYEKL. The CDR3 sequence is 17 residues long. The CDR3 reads CASSQFPSGGSYIEQFF. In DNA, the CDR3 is TGCGCCAGCAGCCAATTCCCTAGCGGGGGCTCCTACATTGAGCAGTTCTTC.

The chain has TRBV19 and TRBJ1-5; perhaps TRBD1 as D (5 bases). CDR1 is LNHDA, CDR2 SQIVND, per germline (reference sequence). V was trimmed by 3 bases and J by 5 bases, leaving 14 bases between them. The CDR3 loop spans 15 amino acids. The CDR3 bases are TGTGCCAGTAGTATCCAGGGTGTAGGCGATCAGCCCCAGCATTTT. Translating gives CASSIQGVGDQPQHF.

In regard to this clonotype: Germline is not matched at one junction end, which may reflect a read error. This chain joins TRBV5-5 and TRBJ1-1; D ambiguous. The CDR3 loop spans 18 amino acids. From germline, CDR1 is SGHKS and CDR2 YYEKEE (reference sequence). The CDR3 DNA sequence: TGTTCCAGCAGCTTGGCCCTACGGACCCTTAATATGAACACTGAAGCTTTCTTT. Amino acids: CSSSLALRTLNMNTEAFF. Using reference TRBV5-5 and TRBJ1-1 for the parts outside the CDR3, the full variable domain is DAGVTQSPTHLIKTRGQQVTLRCSPISGHKSVSWYQQVLGQGPQFIFQYYEKEERGRGNFPDRFSARQFPNYSSELNVNALLLGDSALYLCSSSLALRTLNMNTEAFFGQGTRLTVV.

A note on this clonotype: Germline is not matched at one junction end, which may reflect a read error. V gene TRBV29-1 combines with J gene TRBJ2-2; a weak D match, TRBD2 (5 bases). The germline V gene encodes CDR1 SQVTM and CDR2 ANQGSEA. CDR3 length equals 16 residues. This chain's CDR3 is CSAEVLDSQDTGELFF. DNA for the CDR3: TGCAGCGCTGAAGTATTGGACTCTCAGGACACCGGGGAGCTGTTTTTT.

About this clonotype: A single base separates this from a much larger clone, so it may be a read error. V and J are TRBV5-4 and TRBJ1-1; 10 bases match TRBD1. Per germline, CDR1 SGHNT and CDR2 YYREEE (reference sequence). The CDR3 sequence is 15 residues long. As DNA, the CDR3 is TGTGTCAGCAGCTTGGACAGGGGGTCAATGGGTGAAGCTTTCTTT. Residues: CVSSLDRGSMGEAFF.

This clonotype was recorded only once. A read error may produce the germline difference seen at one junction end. The CDR3 DNA reads TGCAGCGCATATAAGCCTAGCGGGAGGGATGAGAGCCAGTACTTC. It translates to CSAYKPSGRDESQYF. The V gene is TRBV29-1, the J gene TRBJ2-5; 12 nucleotides match TRBD2. The germline V gene encodes CDR1 SQVTM and CDR2 ANQGSEA. This CDR3 region has 15 residues. Full variable domain (missing parts from reference TRBV29-1 and TRBJ2-5): SAVISQKPSRDICQRGTSLTIQCQVDSQVTMMFWYRQQPGQSLTLIATANQGSEATYESGFVIDKFPISRPNLTFSTLTVSNMSPEDSSIYLCSAYKPSGRDESQYFGPGTRLLVL.

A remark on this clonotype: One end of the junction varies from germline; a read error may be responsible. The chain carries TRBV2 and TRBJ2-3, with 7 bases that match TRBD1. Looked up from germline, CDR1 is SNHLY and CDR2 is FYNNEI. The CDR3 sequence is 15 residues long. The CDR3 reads CASSVAGGSTDMQYF. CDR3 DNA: TGTGCCAGCAGTGTGGCAGGGGGTAGCACAGATATGCAGTATTTT.

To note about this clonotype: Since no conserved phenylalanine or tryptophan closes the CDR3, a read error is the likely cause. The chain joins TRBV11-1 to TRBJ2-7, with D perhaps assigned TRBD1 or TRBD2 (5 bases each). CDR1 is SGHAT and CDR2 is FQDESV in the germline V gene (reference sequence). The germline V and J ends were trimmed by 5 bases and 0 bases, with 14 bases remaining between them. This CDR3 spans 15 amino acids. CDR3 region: CASSQEGLSSYEQYL. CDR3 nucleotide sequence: TGTGCCAGCAGCCAAGAGGGGTTGAGCTCCTACGAGCAGTACCTT.

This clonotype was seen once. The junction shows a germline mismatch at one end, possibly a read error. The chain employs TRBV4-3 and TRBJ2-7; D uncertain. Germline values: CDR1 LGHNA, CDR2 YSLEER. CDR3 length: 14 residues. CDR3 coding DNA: TGCGCCGGCAGCCCCAAGGACGGCACCTACAAGCAGTACTTC. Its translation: CAGSPKDGTYKQYF.

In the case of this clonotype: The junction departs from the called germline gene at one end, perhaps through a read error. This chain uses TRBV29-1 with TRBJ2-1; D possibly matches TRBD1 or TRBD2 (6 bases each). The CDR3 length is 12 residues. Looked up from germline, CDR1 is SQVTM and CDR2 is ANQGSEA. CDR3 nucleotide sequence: TGCAGTGTTGAATTCGGGGGCAGTGAGCAGTTCTTC. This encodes CSVEFGGSEQFF.

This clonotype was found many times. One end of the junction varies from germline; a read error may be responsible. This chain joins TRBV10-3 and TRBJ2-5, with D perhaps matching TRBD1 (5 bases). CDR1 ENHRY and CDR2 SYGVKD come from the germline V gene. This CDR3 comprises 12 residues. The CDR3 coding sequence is TGTGCCATCAGTGAGTCGTCAGGGTTGCTGGACTTC. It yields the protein CAISESSGLLDF.

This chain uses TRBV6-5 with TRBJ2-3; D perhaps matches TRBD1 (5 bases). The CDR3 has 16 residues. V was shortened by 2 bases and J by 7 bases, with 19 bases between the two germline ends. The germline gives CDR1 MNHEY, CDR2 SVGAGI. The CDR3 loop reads CASSYTLVGAANTQYF. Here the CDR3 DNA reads TGTGCCAGCAGTTACACCCTAGTAGGGGCCGCAAATACGCAGTATTTT.

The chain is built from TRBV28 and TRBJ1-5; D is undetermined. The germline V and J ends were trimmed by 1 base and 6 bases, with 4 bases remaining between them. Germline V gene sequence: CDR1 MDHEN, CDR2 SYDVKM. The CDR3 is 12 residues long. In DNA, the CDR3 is TGTGCCAGCAGTTTATATGCTCAGCCCCAGCATTTT. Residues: CASSLYAQPQHF.

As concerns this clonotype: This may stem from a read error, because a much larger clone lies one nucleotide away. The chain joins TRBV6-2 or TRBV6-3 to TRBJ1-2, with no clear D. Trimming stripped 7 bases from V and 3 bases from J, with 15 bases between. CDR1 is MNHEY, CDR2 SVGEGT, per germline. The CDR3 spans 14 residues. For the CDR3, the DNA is TGTGCCAGCATTCCTGACGGAAGGGACTATGGCTACACCTTC. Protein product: CASIPDGRDYGYTF.

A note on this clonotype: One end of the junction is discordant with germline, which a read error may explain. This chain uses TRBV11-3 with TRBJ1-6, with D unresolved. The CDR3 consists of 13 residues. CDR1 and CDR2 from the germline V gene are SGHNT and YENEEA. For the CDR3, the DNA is TGTACCAGCAGCGCCCCCCCCAATTCACCCCTCCACTTT. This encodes CTSSAPPNSPLHF. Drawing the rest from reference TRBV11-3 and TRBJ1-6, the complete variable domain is EAGVVQSPRYKIIEKKQPVAFWCNPISGHNTLYWYLQNLGQGPELLIRYENEEAVDDSQLPKDRFSAERLKGVDSTLKIQPAELGDSAVYLCTSSAPPNSPLHFGNGTRLTVT.

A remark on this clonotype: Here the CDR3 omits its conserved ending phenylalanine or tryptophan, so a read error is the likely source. Here the CDR3 reads CASSQEVDREQYS. CDR3 nucleotide sequence: TGCGCCAGCAGCCAAGAAGTGGATCGGGAGCAGTACTCC. This rearrangement joins TRBV4-3 to TRBJ2-7, with D unclear. V lost 0 bases and J lost 7, with 10 bases in between. The CDR3 has 13 residues. The germline V gene encodes CDR1 LGHNA and CDR2 YSLEER.

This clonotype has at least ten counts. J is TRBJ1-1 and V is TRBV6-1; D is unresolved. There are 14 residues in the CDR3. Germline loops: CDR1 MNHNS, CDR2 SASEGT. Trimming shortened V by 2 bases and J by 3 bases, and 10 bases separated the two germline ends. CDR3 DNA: TGTGCCAGCAGTGAAAGGGCAGGAGACACTGAAGCTTTCTTT. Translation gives CASSERAGDTEAFF.